This T cell receptor (beta chain) was sequenced in a study of lymphopenia after photon versus proton radiotherapy. Whole-study results and caveats: Authors raise, but do not show, better survival with proton therapy.

Germline loops: CDR1 SGHNT, CDR2 YENEEA. CDR3 length: 12 amino acids. Trimming took 4 bases from V and 7 from J; bases not matched to a gene: 4. To note about this clone: The target antigen is unknown.

Profiled with immunoSEQ multiplex PCR; TCRdb holds only in-frame clones, not every one. The sample lists tens of thousands of clones; 85% were seen once. Sample: peripheral blood, taken from a patient treated with photon-based radiotherapy. The receptor comes from a man aged 55-75 years with pancreatic cancer. The rearrangement links TRBV11-3 to TRBJ2-7, with TRBD2 matching over 7 bases. CDR3 in amino acids: CASSSGGGEQYF. CDR3 sequence (DNA): TGTGCCAGCAGCTCTGGCGGGGGAGAGCAGTACTTC.